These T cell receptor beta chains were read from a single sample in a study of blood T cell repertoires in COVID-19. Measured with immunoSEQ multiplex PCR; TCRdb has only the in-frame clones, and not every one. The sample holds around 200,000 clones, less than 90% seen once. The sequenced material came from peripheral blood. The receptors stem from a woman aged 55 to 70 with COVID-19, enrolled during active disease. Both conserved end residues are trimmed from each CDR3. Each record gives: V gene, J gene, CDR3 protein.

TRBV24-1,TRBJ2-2,ATRGQGATGELF
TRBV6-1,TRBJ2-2,ASSETGSYTGELF
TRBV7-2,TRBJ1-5,ASSQQGSQPQH
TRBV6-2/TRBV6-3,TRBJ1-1,ASSRGQGALNTEAF
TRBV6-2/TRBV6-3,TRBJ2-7,ASSYSGDSHSYEQY
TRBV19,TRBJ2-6,ATGGGPSGANVLT
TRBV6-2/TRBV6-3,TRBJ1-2,ASSFDYPGGGHGYT
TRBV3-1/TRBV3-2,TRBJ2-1,ASSQRLAGADEQF
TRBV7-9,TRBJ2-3,ASSLTGISTDTQY
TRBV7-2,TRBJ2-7,ASSLGGVGYEQY
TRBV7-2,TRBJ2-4,ASSLAPGTSGNIQY
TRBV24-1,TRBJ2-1,ATSDLWRDNEQF
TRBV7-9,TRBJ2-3,ASSPNGGTTDTQY
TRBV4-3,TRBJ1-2,ASSQDGSRAYYGYT
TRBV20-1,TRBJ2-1,SASPSGRALNYNEQF
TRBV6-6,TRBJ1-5,ASNPLTNQPQH
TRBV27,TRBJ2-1,ASRHRDRDYNEQF
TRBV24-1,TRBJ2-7,ATSDGGSYEQY
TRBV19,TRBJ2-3,AAGLAGDTQY
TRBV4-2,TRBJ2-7,ASSQDGTSGSYEQY
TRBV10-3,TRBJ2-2,AASYGTPITGELF
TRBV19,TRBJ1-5,ASSIPGQGTQPQH
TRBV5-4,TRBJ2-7,ASSPRLGVSYEQY
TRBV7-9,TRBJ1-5,ASSLGMESLRNQPQH
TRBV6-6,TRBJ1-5,ASSLNGVSNQPQH
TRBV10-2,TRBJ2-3,ASSRGTSETDTQY
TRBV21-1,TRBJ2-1,ASSLRQGNEQF
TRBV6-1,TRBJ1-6,ASSELSYNSPLH
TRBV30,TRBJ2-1,AWSQYRQIYNEQF